This paragraph reports one T cell receptor (beta chain). This sample stems from a study of shared clonotypes between healthy human individuals. The CDR3 is made up of 12 amino acids. In germline, CDR1 is SGHDT, CDR2 YYEEEE. Germline trimming cut 3 bases from V and 6 bases from J; bases unmatched to any gene: 0. Extraction of genomic DNA in unsorted samples used approximately 96 million PBMCs. Profiling relied on immunoSEQ multiplex PCR, and the TCRdb table lists in-frame clones only, not all of them. The table has roughly 500,000 clones, 76% seen once. Specimen: PBMCs. The chain carries TRBV5-6 and TRBJ2-7, with 10 bases that match TRBD1. The receptor was derived from a woman aged 35 to 49 in good health. Some clones in this sample may be carry-over from other donors' samples. The CDR3 nucleotides are TGTGCCAGCAGCTGGACAGGGGGCGAGCAGTACTTC. Amino acid sequence: CASSWTGGEQYF.